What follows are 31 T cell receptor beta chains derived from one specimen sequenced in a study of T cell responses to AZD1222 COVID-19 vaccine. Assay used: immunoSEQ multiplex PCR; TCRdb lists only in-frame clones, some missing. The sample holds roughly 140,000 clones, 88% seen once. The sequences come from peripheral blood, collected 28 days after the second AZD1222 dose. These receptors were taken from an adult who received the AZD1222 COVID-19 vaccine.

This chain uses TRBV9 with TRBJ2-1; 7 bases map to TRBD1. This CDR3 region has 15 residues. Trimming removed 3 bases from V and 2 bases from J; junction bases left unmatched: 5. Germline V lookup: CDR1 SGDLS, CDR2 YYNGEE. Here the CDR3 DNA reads TGTGCCAGCAGCGCCGGACAGGCCCCCTACAATGAGCAGTTCTTC. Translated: CASSAGQAPYNEQFF.

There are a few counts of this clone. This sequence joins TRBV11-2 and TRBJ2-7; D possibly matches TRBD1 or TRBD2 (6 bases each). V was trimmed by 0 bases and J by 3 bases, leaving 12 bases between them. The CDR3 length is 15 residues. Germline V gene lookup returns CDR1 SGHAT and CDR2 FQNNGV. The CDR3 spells CASSLDPGANYEQYF. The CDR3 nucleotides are TGTGCCAGCAGCTTAGATCCGGGGGCGAACTACGAGCAGTACTTC.

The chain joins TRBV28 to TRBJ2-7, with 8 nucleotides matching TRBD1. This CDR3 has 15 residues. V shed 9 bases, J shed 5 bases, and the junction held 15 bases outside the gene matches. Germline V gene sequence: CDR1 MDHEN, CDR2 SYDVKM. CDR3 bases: TGTGCCAGTCAAACAGGGGGTGGCCCAATCCACGAGCAGTACTTC. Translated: CASQTGGGPIHEQYF.

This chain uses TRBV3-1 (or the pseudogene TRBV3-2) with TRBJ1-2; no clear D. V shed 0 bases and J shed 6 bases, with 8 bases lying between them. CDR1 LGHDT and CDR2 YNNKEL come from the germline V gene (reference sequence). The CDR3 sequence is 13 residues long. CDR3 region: CASSQDKGHGYTF. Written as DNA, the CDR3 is TGTGCCAGCAGCCAAGATAAAGGGCATGGCTACACCTTC.

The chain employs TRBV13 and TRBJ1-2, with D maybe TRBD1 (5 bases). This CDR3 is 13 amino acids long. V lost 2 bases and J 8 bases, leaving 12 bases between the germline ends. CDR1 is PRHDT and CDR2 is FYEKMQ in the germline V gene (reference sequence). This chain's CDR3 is CASSLQQGFGYTF. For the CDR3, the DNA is TGTGCCAGCAGCTTACAGCAGGGTTTCGGCTACACCTTC.

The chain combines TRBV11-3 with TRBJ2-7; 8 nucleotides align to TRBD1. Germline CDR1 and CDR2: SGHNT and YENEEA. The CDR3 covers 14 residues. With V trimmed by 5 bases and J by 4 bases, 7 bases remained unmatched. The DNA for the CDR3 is TGTGCCAGCAGCCACGGGACAGGCTCATACGAGCAGTACTTC. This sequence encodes CASSHGTGSYEQYF. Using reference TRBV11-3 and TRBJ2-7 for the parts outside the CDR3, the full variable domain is EAGVVQSPRYKIIEKKQPVAFWCNPISGHNTLYWYLQNLGQGPELLIRYENEEAVDDSQLPKDRFSAERLKGVDSTLKIQPAELGDSAVYLCASSHGTGSYEQYFGPGTRLTVT.

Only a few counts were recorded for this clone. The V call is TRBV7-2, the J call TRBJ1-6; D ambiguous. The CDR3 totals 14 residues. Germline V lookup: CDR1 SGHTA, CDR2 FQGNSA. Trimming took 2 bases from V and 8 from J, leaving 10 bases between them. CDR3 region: CASSLQGNDSPLHF. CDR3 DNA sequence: TGTGCCAGCAGCTTACAAGGGAACGATTCACCCCTCCACTTT.

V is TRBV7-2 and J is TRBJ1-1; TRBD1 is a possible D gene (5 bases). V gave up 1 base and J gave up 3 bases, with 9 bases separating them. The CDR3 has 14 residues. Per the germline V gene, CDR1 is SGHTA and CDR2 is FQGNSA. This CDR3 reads CASSLVDRDTEAFF. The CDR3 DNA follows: TGTGCCAGCAGCTTAGTTGACAGAGACACTGAAGCTTTCTTT. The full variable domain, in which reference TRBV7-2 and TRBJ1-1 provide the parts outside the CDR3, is GAGVSQSPSNKVTEKGKDVELRCDPISGHTALYWYRQSLGQGLEFLIYFQGNSAPDKSGLPSDRFSAERTGGSVSTLTIQRTQQEDSAVYLCASSLVDRDTEAFFGQGTRLTVV.

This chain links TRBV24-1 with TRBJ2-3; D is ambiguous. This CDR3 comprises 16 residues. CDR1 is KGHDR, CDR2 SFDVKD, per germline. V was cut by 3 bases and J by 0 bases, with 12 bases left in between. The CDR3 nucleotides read TGTGCCACCAGTGATCGAACAACACCTAGCACAGATACGCAGTATTTT. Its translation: CATSDRTTPSTDTQYF.

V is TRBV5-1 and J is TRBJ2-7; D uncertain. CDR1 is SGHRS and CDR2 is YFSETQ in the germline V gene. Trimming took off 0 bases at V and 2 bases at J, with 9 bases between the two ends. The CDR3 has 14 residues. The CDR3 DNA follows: TGCGCCAGCAGCTTGGCCCAGGAAGCCTACGAGCAGTACTTC. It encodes CASSLAQEAYEQYF. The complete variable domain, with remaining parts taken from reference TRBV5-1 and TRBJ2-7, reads KAGVTQTPRYLIKTRGQQVTLSCSPISGHRSVSWYQQTPGQGLQFLFEYFSETQRNKGNFPGRFSGRQFSNSRSEMNVSTLELGDSALYLCASSLAQEAYEQYFGPGTRLTVT.

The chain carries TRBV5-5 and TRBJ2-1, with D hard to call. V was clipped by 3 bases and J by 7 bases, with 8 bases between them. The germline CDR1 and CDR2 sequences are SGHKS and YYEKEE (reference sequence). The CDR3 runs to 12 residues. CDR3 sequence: CASSSLGNEQFF. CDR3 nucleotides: TGTGCCAGCAGCTCTCTGGGGAATGAGCAGTTCTTC.

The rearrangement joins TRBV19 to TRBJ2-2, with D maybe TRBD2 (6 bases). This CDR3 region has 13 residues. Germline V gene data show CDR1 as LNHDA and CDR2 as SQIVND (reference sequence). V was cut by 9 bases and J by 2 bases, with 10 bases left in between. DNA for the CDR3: TGTGCCAGCACGGGACTCAACACCGGGGAGCTGTTTTTT. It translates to CASTGLNTGELFF.

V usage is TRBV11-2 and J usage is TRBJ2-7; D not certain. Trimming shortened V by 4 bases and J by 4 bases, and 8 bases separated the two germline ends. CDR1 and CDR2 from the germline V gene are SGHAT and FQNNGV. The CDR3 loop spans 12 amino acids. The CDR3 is CASSSMKYEQYF. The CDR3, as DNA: TGTGCCAGCAGCTCTATGAAGTACGAGCAGTACTTC.

Here the CDR3 reads CASSLGAGPNYGYTF. CDR3 nucleotides: TGTGCCAGCAGCTTAGGGGCAGGACCCAACTATGGCTACACCTTC. The V gene is TRBV7-2, the J gene TRBJ1-2, with D unresolved. The CDR3 extends over 15 amino acids. Germline CDR1 and CDR2: SGHTA and FQGNSA. The germline V and J ends were trimmed by 1 base and 2 bases, with 11 bases remaining between them.

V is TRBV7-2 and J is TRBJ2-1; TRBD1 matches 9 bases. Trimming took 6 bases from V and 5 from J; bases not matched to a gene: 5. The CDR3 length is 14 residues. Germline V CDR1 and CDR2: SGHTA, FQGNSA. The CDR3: CASRDRGLNNEQFF. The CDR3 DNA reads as TGTGCCAGCAGGGACAGGGGTTTGAACAATGAGCAGTTCTTC. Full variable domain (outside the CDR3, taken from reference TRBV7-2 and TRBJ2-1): GAGVSQSPSNKVTEKGKDVELRCDPISGHTALYWYRQSLGQGLEFLIYFQGNSAPDKSGLPSDRFSAERTGGSVSTLTIQRTQQEDSAVYLCASRDRGLNNEQFFGPGTRLTVL.

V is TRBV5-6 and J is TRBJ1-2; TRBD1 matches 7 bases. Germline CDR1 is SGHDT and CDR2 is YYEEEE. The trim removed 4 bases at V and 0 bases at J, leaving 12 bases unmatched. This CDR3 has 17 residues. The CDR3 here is CASSIRSTGTSNYGYTF. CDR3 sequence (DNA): TGTGCCAGCAGCATCCGGTCGACAGGGACCTCTAACTATGGCTACACCTTC.

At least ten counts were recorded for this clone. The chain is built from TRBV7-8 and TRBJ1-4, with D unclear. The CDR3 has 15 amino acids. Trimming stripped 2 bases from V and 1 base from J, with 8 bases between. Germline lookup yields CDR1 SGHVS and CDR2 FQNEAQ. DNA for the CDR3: TGTGCCAGCAGCTTACGGCTGGGAACTAATGAAAAACTGTTTTTT. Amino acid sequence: CASSLRLGTNEKLFF.

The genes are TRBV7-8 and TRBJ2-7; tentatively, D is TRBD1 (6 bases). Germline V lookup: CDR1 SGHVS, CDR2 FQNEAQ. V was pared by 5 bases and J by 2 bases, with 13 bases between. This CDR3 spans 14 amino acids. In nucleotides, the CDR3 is TGTGCCAGCAGCCCCCGTGAGGGGGCCTACGAGCAGTACTTC. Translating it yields CASSPREGAYEQYF.

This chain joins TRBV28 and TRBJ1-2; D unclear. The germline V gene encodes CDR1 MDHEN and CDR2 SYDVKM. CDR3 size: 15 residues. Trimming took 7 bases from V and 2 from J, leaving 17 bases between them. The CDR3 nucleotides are TGTGCCAGCATCTCTCACTCGGGAGCGAACTATGGCTACACCTTC. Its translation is CASISHSGANYGYTF.

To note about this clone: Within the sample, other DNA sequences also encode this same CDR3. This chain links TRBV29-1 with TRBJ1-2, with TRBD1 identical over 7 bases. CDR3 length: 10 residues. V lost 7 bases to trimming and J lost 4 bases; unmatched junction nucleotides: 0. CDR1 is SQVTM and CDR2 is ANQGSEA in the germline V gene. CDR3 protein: CSAGGYGYTF. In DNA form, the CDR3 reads TGCAGCGCAGGGGGCTATGGCTACACCTTC.

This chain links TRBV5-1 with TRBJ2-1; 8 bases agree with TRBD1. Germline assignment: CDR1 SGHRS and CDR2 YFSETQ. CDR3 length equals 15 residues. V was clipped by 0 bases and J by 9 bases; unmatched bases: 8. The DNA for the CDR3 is TGCGCCAGCAGCTTGGTACAGGGGGTTCAGGGTGAGCAGTTCTTC. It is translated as CASSLVQGVQGEQFF.

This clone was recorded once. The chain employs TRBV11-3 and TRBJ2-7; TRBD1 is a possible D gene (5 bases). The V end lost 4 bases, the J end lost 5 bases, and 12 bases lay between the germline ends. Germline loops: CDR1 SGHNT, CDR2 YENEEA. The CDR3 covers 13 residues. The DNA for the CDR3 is TGTGCCAGCAGCTCGCAGGGTATCAACGAGCAGTACTTC. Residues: CASSSQGINEQYF.

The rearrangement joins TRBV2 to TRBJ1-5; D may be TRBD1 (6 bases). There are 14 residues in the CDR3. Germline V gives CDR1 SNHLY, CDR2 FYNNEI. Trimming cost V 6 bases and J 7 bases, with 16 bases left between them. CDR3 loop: CASRATGSRQPQHF. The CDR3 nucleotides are TGTGCCAGCAGAGCAACAGGGTCCAGACAGCCCCAGCATTTT.

The CDR3 sequence: CASSIGQVITDTQYF. The CDR3 DNA reads as TGTGCCAGCAGCATAGGACAGGTGATCACAGATACGCAGTATTTT. This chain joins TRBV7-2 and TRBJ2-3, with 7 nucleotides matching TRBD1. The CDR3 is 15 residues long. CDR1 and CDR2 (germline): SGHTA, FQGNSA. Trimming cost V 5 bases and J 2 bases; bases outside gene matches: 7. The variable domain in full, completed from reference TRBV7-2 and TRBJ2-3, reads GAGVSQSPSNKVTEKGKDVELRCDPISGHTALYWYRQSLGQGLEFLIYFQGNSAPDKSGLPSDRFSAERTGGSVSTLTIQRTQQEDSAVYLCASSIGQVITDTQYFGPGTRLTVL.

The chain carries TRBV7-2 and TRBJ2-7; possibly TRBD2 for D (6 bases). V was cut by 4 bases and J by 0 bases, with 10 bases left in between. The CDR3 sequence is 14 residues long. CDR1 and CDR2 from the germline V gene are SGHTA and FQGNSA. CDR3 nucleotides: TGTGCCAGCAGCTCGGGACTGATCTCCTACGAGCAGTACTTC. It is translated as CASSSGLISYEQYF.

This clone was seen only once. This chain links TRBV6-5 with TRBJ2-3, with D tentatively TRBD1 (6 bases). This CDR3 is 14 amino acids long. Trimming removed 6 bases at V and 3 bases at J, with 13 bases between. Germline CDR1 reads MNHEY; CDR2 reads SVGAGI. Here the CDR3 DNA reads TGTGCCAGCAGCCCAGGGGAAGGGACAGATACGCAGTATTTT. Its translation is CASSPGEGTDTQYF.

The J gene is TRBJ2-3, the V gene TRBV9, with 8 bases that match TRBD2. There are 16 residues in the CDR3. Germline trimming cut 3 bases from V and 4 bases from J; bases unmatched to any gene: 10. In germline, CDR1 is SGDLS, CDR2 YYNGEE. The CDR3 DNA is TGTGCCAGCAGCGGCTGGGAGCGGGAGAGGGCAGATACGCAGTATTTT. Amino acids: CASSGWERERADTQYF. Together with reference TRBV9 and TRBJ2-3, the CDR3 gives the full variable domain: DSGVTQTPKHLITATGQRVTLRCSPRSGDLSVYWYQQSLDQGLQFLIQYYNGEERAKGNILERFSAQQFPDLHSELNLSSLELGDSALYFCASSGWERERADTQYFGPGTRLTVL.

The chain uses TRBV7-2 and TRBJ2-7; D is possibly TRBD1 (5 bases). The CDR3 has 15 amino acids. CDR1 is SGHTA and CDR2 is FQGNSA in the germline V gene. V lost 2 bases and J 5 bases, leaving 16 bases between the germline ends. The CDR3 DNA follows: TGTGCCAGCAGCTTACTCCGGCCAGGGAAAAACGAGCAGTACTTC. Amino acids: CASSLLRPGKNEQYF.

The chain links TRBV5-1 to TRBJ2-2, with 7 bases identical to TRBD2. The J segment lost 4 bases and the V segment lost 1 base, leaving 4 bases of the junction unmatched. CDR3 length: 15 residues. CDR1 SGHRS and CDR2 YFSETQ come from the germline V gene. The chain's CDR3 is CASSLRTSATGELFF. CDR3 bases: TGCGCCAGCAGCTTGAGGACTAGTGCCACCGGGGAGCTGTTTTTT.

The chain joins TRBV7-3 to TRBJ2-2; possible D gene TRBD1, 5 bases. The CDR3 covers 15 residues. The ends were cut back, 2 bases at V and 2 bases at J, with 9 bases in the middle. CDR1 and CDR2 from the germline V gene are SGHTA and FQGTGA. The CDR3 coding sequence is TGTGCCAGCAGCTTATTGGACATAAACACCGGGGAGCTGTTTTTT. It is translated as CASSLLDINTGELFF. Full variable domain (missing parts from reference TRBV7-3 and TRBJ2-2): GAGVSQTPSNKVTEKGKYVELRCDPISGHTALYWYRQSLGQGPEFLIYFQGTGAADDSGLPNDRFFAVRPEGSVSTLKIQRTERGDSAVYLCASSLLDINTGELFFGEGSRLTVL.

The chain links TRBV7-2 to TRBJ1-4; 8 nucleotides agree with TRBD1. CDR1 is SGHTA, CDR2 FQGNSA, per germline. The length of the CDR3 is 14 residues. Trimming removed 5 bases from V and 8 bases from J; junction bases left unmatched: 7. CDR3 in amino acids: CASSPGTGLEKLFF. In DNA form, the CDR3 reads TGTGCCAGCAGCCCCGGGACAGGACTGGAAAAACTGTTTTTT.